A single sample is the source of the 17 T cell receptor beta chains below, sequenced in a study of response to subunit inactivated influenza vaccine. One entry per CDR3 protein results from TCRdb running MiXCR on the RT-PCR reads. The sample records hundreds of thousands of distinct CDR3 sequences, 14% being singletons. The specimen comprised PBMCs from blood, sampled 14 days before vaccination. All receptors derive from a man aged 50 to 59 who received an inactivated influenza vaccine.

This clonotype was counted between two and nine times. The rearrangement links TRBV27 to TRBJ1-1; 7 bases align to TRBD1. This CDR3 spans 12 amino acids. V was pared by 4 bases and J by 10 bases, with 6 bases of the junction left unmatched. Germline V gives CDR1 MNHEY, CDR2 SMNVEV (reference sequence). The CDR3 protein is CASSSLEGAAFF. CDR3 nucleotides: TGTGCCAGCAGTTCCCTAGAGGGGGCAGCTTTCTTT.

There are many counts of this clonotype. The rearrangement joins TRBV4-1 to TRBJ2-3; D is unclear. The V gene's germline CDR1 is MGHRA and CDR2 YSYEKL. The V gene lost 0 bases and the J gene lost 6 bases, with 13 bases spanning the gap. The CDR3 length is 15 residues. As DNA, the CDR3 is TGCGCCAGCAGCCAAGATCCAGGAGTACTGGATACGCAGTATTTT. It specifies CASSQDPGVLDTQYF.

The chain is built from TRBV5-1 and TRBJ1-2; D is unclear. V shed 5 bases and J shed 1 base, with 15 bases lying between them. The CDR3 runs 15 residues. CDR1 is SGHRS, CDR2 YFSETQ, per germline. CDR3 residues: CASSFTDRSNYGYTF. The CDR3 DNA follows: TGCGCCAGCAGTTTTACAGATCGAAGTAACTATGGCTACACCTTC. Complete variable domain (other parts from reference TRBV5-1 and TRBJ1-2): KAGVTQTPRYLIKTRGQQVTLSCSPISGHRSVSWYQQTPGQGLQFLFEYFSETQRNKGNFPGRFSGRQFSNSRSEMNVSTLELGDSALYLCASSFTDRSNYGYTFGSGTRLTVV.

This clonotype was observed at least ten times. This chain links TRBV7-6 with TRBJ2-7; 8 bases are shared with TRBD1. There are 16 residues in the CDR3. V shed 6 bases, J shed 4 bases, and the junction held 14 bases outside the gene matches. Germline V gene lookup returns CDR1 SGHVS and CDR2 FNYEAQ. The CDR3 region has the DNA TGTGCCAGCAGACAGAGCCCGGCCAGGGGGCAATACGAGCAGTACTTC. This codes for CASRQSPARGQYEQYF.

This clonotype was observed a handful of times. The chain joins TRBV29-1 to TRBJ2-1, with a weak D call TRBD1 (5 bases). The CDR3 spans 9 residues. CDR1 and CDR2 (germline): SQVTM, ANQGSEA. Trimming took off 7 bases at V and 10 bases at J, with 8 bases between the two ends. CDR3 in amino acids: CSAGNEQFF. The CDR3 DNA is TGCAGCGCAGGGAACGAGCAGTTCTTC.

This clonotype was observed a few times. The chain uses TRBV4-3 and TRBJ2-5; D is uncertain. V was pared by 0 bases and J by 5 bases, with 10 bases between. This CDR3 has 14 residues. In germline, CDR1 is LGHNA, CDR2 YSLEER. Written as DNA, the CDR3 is TGCGCCAGCAGCCAAGAGCCCCAACGGGAGACCCAGTACTTC. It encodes CASSQEPQRETQYF.

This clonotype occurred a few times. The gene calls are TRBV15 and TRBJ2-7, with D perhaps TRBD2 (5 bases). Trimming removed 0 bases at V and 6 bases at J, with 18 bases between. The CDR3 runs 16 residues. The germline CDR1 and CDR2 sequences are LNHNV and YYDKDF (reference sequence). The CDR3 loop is CATSRDLASLGLEQYF. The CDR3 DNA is TGTGCCACCAGCAGAGATCTGGCTAGCTTGGGCCTCGAGCAGTACTTC.

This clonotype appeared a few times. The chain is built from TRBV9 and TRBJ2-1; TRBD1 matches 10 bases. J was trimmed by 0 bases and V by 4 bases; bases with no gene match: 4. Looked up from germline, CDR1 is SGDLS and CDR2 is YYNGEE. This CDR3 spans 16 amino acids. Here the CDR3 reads CASSPRTGGSYNEQFF. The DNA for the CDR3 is TGTGCCAGCAGCCCGCGGACAGGGGGCTCCTACAATGAGCAGTTCTTC.

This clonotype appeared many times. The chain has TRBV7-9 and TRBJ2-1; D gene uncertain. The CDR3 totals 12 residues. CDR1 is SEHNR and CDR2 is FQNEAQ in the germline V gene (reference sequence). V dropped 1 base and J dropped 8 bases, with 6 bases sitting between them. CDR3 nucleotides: TGTGCCAGCAGCTTAGTTGGGGATGAGCAGTTCTTC. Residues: CASSLVGDEQFF.

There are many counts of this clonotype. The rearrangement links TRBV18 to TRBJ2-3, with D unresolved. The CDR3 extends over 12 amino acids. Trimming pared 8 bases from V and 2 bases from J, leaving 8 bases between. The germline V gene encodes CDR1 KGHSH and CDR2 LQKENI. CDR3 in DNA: TGTGCCAGCAGCCCCTACACAGATACGCAGTATTTT. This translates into CASSPYTDTQYF.

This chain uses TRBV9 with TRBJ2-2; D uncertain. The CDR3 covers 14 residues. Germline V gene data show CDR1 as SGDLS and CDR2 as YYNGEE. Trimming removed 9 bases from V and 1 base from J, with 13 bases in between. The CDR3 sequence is CATEPRGNTGELFF. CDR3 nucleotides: TGTGCCACCGAGCCCCGTGGGAACACCGGGGAGCTGTTTTTT. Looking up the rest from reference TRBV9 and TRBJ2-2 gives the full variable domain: DSGVTQTPKHLITATGQRVTLRCSPRSGDLSVYWYQQSLDQGLQFLIQYYNGEERAKGNILERFSAQQFPDLHSELNLSSLELGDSALYFCATEPRGNTGELFFGEGSRLTVL.

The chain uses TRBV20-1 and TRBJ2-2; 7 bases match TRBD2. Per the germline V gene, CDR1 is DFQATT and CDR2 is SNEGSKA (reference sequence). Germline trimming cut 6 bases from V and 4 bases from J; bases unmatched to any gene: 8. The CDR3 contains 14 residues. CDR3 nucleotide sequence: TGCAGTGCCCTGGGGGGGGGGAGCACCGGGGAGCTGTTTTTT. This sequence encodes CSALGGGSTGELFF.

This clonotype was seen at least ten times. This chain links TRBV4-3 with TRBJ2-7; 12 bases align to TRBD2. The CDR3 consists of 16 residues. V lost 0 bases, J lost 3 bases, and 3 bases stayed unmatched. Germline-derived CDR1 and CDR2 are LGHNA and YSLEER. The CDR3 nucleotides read TGCGCCAGCAGCCAAGATGGACTAGCGGGGCTCTACGAGCAGTACTTC. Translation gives CASSQDGLAGLYEQYF.

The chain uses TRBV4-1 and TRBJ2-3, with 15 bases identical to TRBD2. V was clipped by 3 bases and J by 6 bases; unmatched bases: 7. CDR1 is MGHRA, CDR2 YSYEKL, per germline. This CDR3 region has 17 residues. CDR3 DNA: TGCGCCAGCAGCCAGATCGCAGGACTAGCGGGAGGGGATACGCAGTATTTT. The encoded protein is CASSQIAGLAGGDTQYF.

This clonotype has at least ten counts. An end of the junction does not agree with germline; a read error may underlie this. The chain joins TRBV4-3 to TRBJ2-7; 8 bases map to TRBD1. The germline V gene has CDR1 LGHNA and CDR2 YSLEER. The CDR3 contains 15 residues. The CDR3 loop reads CASSQDLGQGYEQYF. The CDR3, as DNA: TGTGCCAGCAGCCAAGATTTAGGACAGGGCTACGAGCAGTACTTC.

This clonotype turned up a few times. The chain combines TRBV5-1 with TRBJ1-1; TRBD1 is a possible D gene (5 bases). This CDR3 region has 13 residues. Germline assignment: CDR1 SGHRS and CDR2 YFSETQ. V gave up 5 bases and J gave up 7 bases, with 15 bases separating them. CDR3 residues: CASSNGGAGEAFF. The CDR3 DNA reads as TGCGCCAGCAGTAATGGGGGTGCTGGTGAAGCTTTCTTT.

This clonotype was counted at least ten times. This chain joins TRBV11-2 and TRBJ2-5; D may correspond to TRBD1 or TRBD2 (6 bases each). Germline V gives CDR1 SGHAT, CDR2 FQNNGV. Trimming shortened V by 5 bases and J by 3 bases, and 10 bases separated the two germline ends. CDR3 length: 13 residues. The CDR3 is CASSGGLKETQYF. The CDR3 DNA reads TGTGCCAGCAGCGGGGGGCTGAAAGAGACCCAGTACTTC. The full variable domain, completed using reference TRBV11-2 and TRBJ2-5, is EAGVAQSPRYKIIEKRQSVAFWCNPISGHATLYWYQQILGQGPKLLIQFQNNGVVDDSQLPKDRFSAERLKGVDSTLKIQPAKLEDSAVYLCASSGGLKETQYFGPGTRLLVL.